Listed below are T cell receptor beta chains from one sample, sequenced in a study of post-analysis software for immune sequencing data. In TCRdb, the PCR reads were re-called with MiXCR into one record per CDR3 protein. The table shows about 820,000 distinct CDR3 sequences, with approximately 50% occurring only once. Sequencing was performed on blood. The receptors shown here come from a girl aged 5-17 years with multiple sclerosis. Each CDR3 is given with its conserved first and last residue. Each record gives: clone size, J gene, V gene, D gene, CDR3 DNA, CDR3 protein. D genes are given only for firm matches. Clone size is not always given. Where it is, it says once, few, many or a class for expanded clones.

size: NA
J: TRBJ2-7
V: TRBV20-1
D: NA
DNA: TGCAGTGCTAGACGGATCTCCTACGAGCAGTACTTC
CDR3: CSARRISYEQYF

size: few
J: TRBJ2-3
V: TRBV25-1
D: NA
DNA: TGTGCCAGCAGTACATCAGGAGGTCGCACAGATACGCAGTATTTT
CDR3: CASSTSGGRTDTQYF

size: NA
J: TRBJ2-7
V: TRBV2
D: NA
DNA: TGTGCCAGCAGGGACAGTCGATCCTACGAGCAGTACTTC
CDR3: CASRDSRSYEQYF

size: NA
J: TRBJ2-6
V: TRBV6-6
D: TRBD1
DNA: TGTGCCAGCAGTTACCCACAGGGGGTCTGGGCCAACGTCCTGACTTTC
CDR3: CASSYPQGVWANVLTF

size: NA
J: TRBJ1-4
V: TRBV5-1
D: NA
DNA: TGCGCCAGCAGCAAAGGCCCCTGGGCTAATGAAAAACTGTTTTTT
CDR3: CASSKGPWANEKLFF

size: few
J: TRBJ1-2
V: TRBV29-1
D: NA
DNA: TGCAGCGTTGATACAGAAGCCTCAAACTATGGCTACACCTTC
CDR3: CSVDTEASNYGYTF

size: few
J: TRBJ1-2
V: TRBV29-1
D: NA
DNA: TGCAGCGAATCCTCGACAGGTTATGGCTACACCTTC
CDR3: CSESSTGYGYTF

size: few
J: TRBJ2-7
V: TRBV6-5
D: TRBD1
DNA: TGTGCCAGCAGTTACTCCGGGACAGGGACCAACGAGCAGTACTTC
CDR3: CASSYSGTGTNEQYF

size: once
J: TRBJ2-7
V: TRBV7-9
D: TRBD1
DNA: TGTGCCAGCAGCTGGGACAGTCGGAGCGAGCAGTACTTC
CDR3: CASSWDSRSEQYF

size: NA
J: TRBJ2-5
V: TRBV28
D: TRBD2
DNA: TGTGCCAGCAGACCTACTAGCGGGTGGCTCCAAGAGACCCAGTACTTC
CDR3: CASRPTSGWLQETQYF

size: NA
J: TRBJ2-1
V: TRBV12-3/TRBV12-4
D: NA
DNA: TGTGCCAGCGGGTACCCCCACTCAGGGAATGAGCAGTTCTTC
CDR3: CASGYPHSGNEQFF

size: NA
J: TRBJ2-1
V: TRBV5-1
D: NA
DNA: TGCGCCAGCAGCTGGGTGGGTGAGCAGTTCTTC
CDR3: CASSWVGEQFF

size: NA
J: TRBJ2-5
V: TRBV7-9
D: NA
DNA: TGTGCCAGCAGCGGTTACAGGTACCAAGAGACCCAGTACTTC
CDR3: CASSGYRYQETQYF

size: NA
J: TRBJ2-1
V: TRBV12-3/TRBV12-4
D: TRBD1
DNA: TGTGCCAGCAGTTTTTCGGGACAGAGACTATATGAGCAGTTTTTC
CDR3: CASSFSGQRLYEQFF

size: NA
J: TRBJ2-3
V: TRBV6-5
D: TRBD2
DNA: TGTGCCAGCAGTTACTTAGCGGGAGCAAGCACAGATACGCAGTATTTT
CDR3: CASSYLAGASTDTQYF

size: few
J: TRBJ2-3
V: TRBV9
D: TRBD2
DNA: TGTGCCAGCAGCGTAGGACTAGCGGGGGGAGATACGCAGTATTTT
CDR3: CASSVGLAGGDTQYF

size: NA
J: TRBJ1-1
V: TRBV9
D: TRBD1
DNA: TGTGCCAGCAGCCCCCGGACAGGGGAATTTAAAGCTTTCTTT
CDR3: CASSPRTGEFKAFF

size: NA
J: TRBJ2-7
V: TRBV12-3/TRBV12-4
D: TRBD1
DNA: TGTGCCAGCAGTTTGCGGGCGGACAGGACCACCTACGAGCAGTACTTC
CDR3: CASSLRADRTTYEQYF

size: NA
J: TRBJ1-2
V: TRBV10-3
D: NA
DNA: TGTGCCATCAGTGAGTTAGCACGCAACTATGGCTACACCTTC
CDR3: CAISELARNYGYTF

size: NA
J: TRBJ2-7
V: TRBV4-1
D: NA
DNA: TGCGCCAGCAGCCAAGTCAGGGACGAGCAGTACTTC
CDR3: CASSQVRDEQYF

size: NA
J: TRBJ2-1
V: TRBV5-1
D: TRBD2
DNA: TGCGCCAGCAGCTTGGTAGCGGGGGGAGCCTACAATGAGCAGTTCTTC
CDR3: CASSLVAGGAYNEQFF

size: NA
J: TRBJ2-1
V: TRBV10-1
D: NA
DNA: TGCGCCAGCAGTGGCGGAGCCTACGATGAGCAGTTCTTC
CDR3: CASSGGAYDEQFF

size: few
J: TRBJ2-1
V: TRBV5-1
D: TRBD2
DNA: TGCGCCAGCAGCTCTGCACCTAGCGGGGGAGGGAATGAGCAGTTCTTC
CDR3: CASSSAPSGGGNEQFF

size: NA
J: TRBJ2-5
V: TRBV29-1
D: NA
DNA: TGCAGCGTGAAGGATAAGGGGCAAGAGACCCAGTACTTC
CDR3: CSVKDKGQETQYF

size: NA
J: TRBJ2-5
V: TRBV7-9
D: NA
DNA: TGTGCCAGCAGCTTATTTGGCATCGAGACCCAGTACTTC
CDR3: CASSLFGIETQYF

size: NA
J: TRBJ2-5
V: TRBV5-1
D: NA
DNA: TGCGCCAGCAGCTTGGGAGGCACCAACCAAGAGACCCAGTACTTC
CDR3: CASSLGGTNQETQYF

size: few
J: TRBJ1-5
V: TRBV12-3/TRBV12-4
D: NA
DNA: TGTGCCAGCAGGACACAGGGTATGAACAATCAGCCCCAGCATTTT
CDR3: CASRTQGMNNQPQHF

size: NA
J: TRBJ2-2
V: TRBV12-3/TRBV12-4
D: NA
DNA: TGTGCCAGCAGGTCTACCGGGGTTAACACCGGGGAGCTGTTTTTT
CDR3: CASRSTGVNTGELFF

size: NA
J: TRBJ2-5
V: TRBV5-1
D: NA
DNA: TGCGCCAGCAGCTTGTATTTGGGGGGAGGACAAGAGACCCAGTACTTC
CDR3: CASSLYLGGGQETQYF

size: NA
J: TRBJ2-1
V: TRBV20-1
D: TRBD2
DNA: TGCAGTGCTAGAGTCTTAGCGGGAGGATCCTACAATGAGCAGTTCTTC
CDR3: CSARVLAGGSYNEQFF

size: few
J: TRBJ1-2
V: TRBV20-1
D: TRBD1
DNA: TGCAGTGCTAGCGCTCGGACAGGGCTTGATGGCTACACCTTC
CDR3: CSASARTGLDGYTF

size: NA
J: TRBJ1-5
V: TRBV15
D: NA
DNA: TGTGCCACCAGCAGAGATCGCAGGGGTTGGGGTCAGCCCCAGCATTTT
CDR3: CATSRDRRGWGQPQHF

size: few
J: TRBJ2-3
V: TRBV7-7
D: TRBD1
DNA: TGTGCTAGCAGCCCTGGGACAGCTCATTGGACAGATACGCAGTATTTT
CDR3: CASSPGTAHWTDTQYF

size: NA
J: TRBJ2-1
V: TRBV12-3/TRBV12-4
D: TRBD2
DNA: TGTGCCAGTATGGGGGGGTATAATGAGCAGTTCTTC
CDR3: CASMGGYNEQFF

size: NA
J: TRBJ2-7
V: TRBV20-1
D: TRBD1
DNA: TGCAGTGCTGTGACAGGGGTAGTCTACGAGCAGTACTTC
CDR3: CSAVTGVVYEQYF

size: NA
J: TRBJ2-7
V: TRBV5-1
D: TRBD1
DNA: TGCGCCAGCAGCACTTTCGGGACAGAGAACGAGCAGTACTTC
CDR3: CASSTFGTENEQYF

size: NA
J: TRBJ2-5
V: TRBV5-1
D: NA
DNA: TGCGCCAGCAGCTTGGATGGGCAGGAGACGACCCAGTACTTC
CDR3: CASSLDGQETTQYF

size: NA
J: TRBJ1-2
V: TRBV2
D: NA
DNA: TGTGCCAGCAACAACAGGGAAGGGGATGGCTACACCTTC
CDR3: CASNNREGDGYTF

size: once
J: TRBJ1-1
V: TRBV12-3/TRBV12-4
D: TRBD1
DNA: TGTGCCAGCAAAACGGGACAGCTGAACACTGAAGCTTTCTTT
CDR3: CASKTGQLNTEAFF

size: few
J: TRBJ2-7
V: TRBV7-9
D: TRBD1
DNA: TGTGCCAGCAGCCCAACTACAGGGGGCGGTTCCTACGAGCAGTACTTC
CDR3: CASSPTTGGGSYEQYF

size: few
J: TRBJ1-1
V: TRBV20-1
D: TRBD1
DNA: TGCAGTGCTACCCCCGGGACAGGCTTCACTGAAGCTTTCTTT
CDR3: CSATPGTGFTEAFF

size: NA
J: TRBJ2-3
V: TRBV7-9
D: TRBD2
DNA: TGTGCCAGCAGTCGACTAGCGGGGCGCACAGATACGCAGTATTTT
CDR3: CASSRLAGRTDTQYF

size: NA
J: TRBJ2-1
V: TRBV3-1
D: NA
DNA: TGTGCCAGCAGCCCGTCGCGAAGCTCCTACAATGAGCAGTTCTTC
CDR3: CASSPSRSSYNEQFF

size: NA
J: TRBJ2-1
V: TRBV20-1
D: TRBD1
DNA: TGCAGTGCTAGGGATCCGGGACAGGGTAACAATGAGCAGTTCTTC
CDR3: CSARDPGQGNNEQFF

size: few
J: TRBJ1-2
V: TRBV7-9
D: NA
DNA: TGTGCCAGCAGTCCAGGGATGTTAGGTGGCTACACCTTC
CDR3: CASSPGMLGGYTF

size: NA
J: TRBJ2-3
V: TRBV6-5
D: NA
DNA: TGTGCCAGCAGTTCCACCGCGGATACGCAGTGTTTT
CDR3: CASSSTADTQCF

size: NA
J: TRBJ1-2
V: TRBV5-5
D: TRBD1
DNA: TGTGCCACCGGGACAGGGGGCCTCCCCCTAGTGGGTGGCTACACCTTC
CDR3: CATGTGGLPLVGGYTF

size: once
J: TRBJ2-7
V: TRBV5-1
D: TRBD2
DNA: TGCGCCAGCAGCACGGGACTAAACCCATACGAGCAGTACTTC
CDR3: CASSTGLNPYEQYF

size: NA
J: TRBJ2-5
V: TRBV5-1
D: NA
DNA: TGCGCCAGCAGCTTGTTCGCCCTAGGGGGGGGCCTTCAAGAGACCCAGTACTTC
CDR3: CASSLFALGGGLQETQYF

size: few
J: TRBJ2-3
V: TRBV2
D: NA
DNA: TGTGCCAGCAGTGTACTCCTTAGGACAGATACGCAGTATTTT
CDR3: CASSVLLRTDTQYF

size: once
J: TRBJ1-5
V: TRBV7-7
D: NA
DNA: TGTGCTAGCAGCTCAGGGACCGATCAGCCCCAGCATTTT
CDR3: CASSSGTDQPQHF

size: NA
J: TRBJ2-7
V: TRBV10-1
D: TRBD1
DNA: TGCGCCAGCAGTGGGGGACAGGGAAACGAGCAGTACTTC
CDR3: CASSGGQGNEQYF